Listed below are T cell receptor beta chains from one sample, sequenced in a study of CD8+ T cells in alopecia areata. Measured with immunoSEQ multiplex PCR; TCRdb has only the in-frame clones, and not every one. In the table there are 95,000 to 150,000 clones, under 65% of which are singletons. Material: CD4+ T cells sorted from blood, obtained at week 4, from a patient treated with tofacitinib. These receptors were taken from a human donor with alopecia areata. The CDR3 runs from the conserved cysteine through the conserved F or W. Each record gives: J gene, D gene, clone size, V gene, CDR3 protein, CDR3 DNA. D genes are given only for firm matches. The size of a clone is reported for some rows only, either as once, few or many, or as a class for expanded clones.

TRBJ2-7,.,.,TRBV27,CASSLSMGAYEQYF,TGTGCCAGCAGTTTATCGATGGGGGCCTACGAGCAGTACTTC
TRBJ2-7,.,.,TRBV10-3,CAISGGTSSYEQYF,TGTGCCATCAGTGGAGGGACATCCTCCTACGAGCAGTACTTC
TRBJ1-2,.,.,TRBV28,CASSLGLPNYGYTF,TGTGCCAGCAGTTTAGGCCTCCCGAACTATGGCTACACCTTC
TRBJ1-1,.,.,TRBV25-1,CASSVLQGLNTEAFF,TGTGCCAGCAGTGTACTACAGGGTTTAAACACTGAAGCTTTCTTT
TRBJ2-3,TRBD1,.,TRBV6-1,CATQGAGDTQYF,TGTGCCACCCAGGGGGCTGGTGATACGCAGTATTTT
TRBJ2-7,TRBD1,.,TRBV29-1,CSVGQGGGNEQYF,TGCAGCGTTGGACAGGGGGGTGGCAACGAGCAGTACTTC
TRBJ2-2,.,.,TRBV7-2,CASSATGSTGELFF,TGTGCCAGCAGCGCTACAGGGTCCACCGGGGAGCTGTTTTTT
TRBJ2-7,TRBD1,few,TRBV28,CASSLTGSGNYEQYF,TGTGCCAGCAGCTTGACAGGGAGTGGGAATTACGAGCAGTACTTC
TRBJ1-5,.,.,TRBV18,CASSPQENQPQHF,TGTGCCAGCTCACCCCAGGAGAATCAGCCCCAGCATTTT
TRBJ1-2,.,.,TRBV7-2,CASSLTPGLVGYTF,TGTGCCAGCAGCTTAACGCCAGGGTTGGTTGGCTACACCTTC
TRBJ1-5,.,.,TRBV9,CASSGDAGGRQPQHF,TGTGCCAGCAGCGGAGACGCGGGGGGCAGGCAGCCCCAGCATTTT
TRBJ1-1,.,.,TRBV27,CASSLQLGGYTEAFF,TGTGCCAGCAGTTTACAGTTGGGAGGGTATACTGAAGCTTTCTTT
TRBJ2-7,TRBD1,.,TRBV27,CASSPSRDRPYEQYF,TGTGCCAGCAGCCCCTCCCGGGACAGGCCCTACGAGCAGTACTTC
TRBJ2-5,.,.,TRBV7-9,CASSLGGIEETQYF,TGTGCCAGCAGCTTAGGAGGTATTGAAGAGACCCAGTACTTC
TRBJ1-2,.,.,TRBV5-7,CASSHPTFYGYTF,TGTGCCAGCAGCCATCCTACCTTCTATGGCTACACCTTC
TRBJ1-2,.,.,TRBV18,CASSPGGYGYTF,TGTGCCAGCTCACCAGGGGGGTATGGCTACACCTTC
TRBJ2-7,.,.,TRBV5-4,CASSLALSGDTYEQYF,TGTGCCAGCAGCTTGGCCCTCAGCGGAGATACCTACGAGCAGTACTTC
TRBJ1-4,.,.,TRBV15,CATSRAANEKLFF,TGTGCCACCAGCAGGGCGGCTAATGAAAAACTGTTTTTT
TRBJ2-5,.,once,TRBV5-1,CASSLAAAEQETQYF,TGCGCCAGCAGCTTGGCCGCAGCGGAGCAAGAGACCCAGTACTTC
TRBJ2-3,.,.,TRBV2,CASRQGGGTQYF,TGTGCCAGCAGACAGGGAGGTGGTACGCAGTATTTT
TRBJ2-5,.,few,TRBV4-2,CASSQERDSETQYF,TGTGCCAGCAGCCAAGAGCGTGATTCAGAGACCCAGTACTTC
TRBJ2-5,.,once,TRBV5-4,CASSLSTKQETQYF,TGTGCCAGCAGCTTGTCTACCAAACAAGAGACCCAGTACTTC
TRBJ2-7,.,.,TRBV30,CAWSVQENYEQYF,TGTGCCTGGAGTGTACAGGAGAACTACGAGCAGTACTTC